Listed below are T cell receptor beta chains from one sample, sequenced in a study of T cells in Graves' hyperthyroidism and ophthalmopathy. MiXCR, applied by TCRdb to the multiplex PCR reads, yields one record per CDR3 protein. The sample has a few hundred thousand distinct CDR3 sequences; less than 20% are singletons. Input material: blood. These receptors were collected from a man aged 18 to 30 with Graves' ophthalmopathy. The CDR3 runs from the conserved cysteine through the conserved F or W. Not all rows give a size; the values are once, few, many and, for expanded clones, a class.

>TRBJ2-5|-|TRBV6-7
CASSEQGWFQETQYF
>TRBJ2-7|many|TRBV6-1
CASAGTSYEQYF
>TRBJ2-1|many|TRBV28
CASSLNTRGLYNEQFF
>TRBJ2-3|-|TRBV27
CATARGGLTDTQYF
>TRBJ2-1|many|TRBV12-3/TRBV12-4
CASSSHGRGGSEQFF
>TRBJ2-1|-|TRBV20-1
CSARTNTGTAYNEQFF
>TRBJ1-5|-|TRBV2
CASRAGQNQPQHF
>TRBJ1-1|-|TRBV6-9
CASSYVGGGTEAFF
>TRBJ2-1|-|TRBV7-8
CASSSRRTPSSYNEQFF
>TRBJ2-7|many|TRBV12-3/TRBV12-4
CASSIAGTGNYEQYF
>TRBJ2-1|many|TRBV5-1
CASSLYLAGSYNEQFF
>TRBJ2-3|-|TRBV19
CATLLKGGTDTQYF
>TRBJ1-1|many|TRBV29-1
CSVEKGTTEAFF
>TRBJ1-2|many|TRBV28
CASSTPDGVNYGYTF
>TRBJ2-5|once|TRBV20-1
CSAPSGYQETQYF
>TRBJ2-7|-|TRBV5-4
CASSFLGQNYEQYF
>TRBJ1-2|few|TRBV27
CASSFQGAGNYGYTF
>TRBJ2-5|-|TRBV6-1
CASSSSGRETQYF
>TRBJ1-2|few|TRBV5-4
CASSLGGENFYGYTF
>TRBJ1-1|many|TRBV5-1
CASSLGAVKTEAFF
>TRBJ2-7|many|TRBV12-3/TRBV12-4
CASSREDGLYEQYF
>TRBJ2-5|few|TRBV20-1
CSAAIEETQYF
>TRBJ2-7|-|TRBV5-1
CASSVEPSGGAYEQYF
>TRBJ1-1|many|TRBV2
CASTASAFF
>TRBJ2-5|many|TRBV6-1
CATALRLAGELETQYF
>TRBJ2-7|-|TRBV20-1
CSARLYLVSGSYEQYF
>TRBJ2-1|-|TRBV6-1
CTSVATGGFGEQFF
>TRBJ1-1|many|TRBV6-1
CASTRGVHGNTEAFF
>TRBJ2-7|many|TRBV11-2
CASSLGGVAPYEQYF
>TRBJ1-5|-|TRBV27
CASGFVSQPQHF
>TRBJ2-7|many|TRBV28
CASSLFDGSYEQYF
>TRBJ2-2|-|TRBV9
CASSKDRDRTGELFF
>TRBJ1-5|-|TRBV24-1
CATGGSHWNQPQHF
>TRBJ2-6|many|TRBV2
CASSAESGANVLTF
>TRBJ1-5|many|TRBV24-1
CATSDAADSNQPQHF
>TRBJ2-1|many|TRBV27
CASSLEGTYNEQFF
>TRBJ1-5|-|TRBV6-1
CASSAERASNQPQHF
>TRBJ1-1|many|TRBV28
CASSRRPEAFF
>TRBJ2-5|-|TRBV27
CASSDPNQETQYF
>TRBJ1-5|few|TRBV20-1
CSASSGQPQHF
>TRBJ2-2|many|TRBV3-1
CASSQLRGVPGELFF
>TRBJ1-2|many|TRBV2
CASSSYPGYTF
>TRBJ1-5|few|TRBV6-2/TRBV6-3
CASSYNRYSNQPQHF
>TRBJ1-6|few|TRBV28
CASSPGRSYNSPLHF
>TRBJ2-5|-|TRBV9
CASSSGLVRETQYF
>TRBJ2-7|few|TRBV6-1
CASSPSGTAEQYF
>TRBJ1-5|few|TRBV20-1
CSAPYRGGGNQPQHF
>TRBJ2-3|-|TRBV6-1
CASSSREGVTDTQYF
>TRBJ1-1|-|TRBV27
CASQGMNTETFF